Following are 2 T cell receptor beta chains from one sample sequenced in a study of blood T cell repertoires in COVID-19. Sequencing used immunoSEQ multiplex PCR; TCRdb keeps in-frame clones, though not all of them. Here the sample spans 110,000 or so clones, approximately 86% being singletons. The sample comprised peripheral blood. These receptors originate from a human donor in a cohort sampled during active COVID-19.

This clone appeared a single time. This chain uses TRBV19 with TRBJ2-5, with TRBD2 matching 8 bases. This CDR3 region has 15 residues. CDR1 and CDR2 from the germline V gene are LNHDA and SQIVND (reference sequence). The V gene end was trimmed by 5 bases and the J gene end by 3 bases; junction bases not matched to a gene: 8. The CDR3 DNA reads TGTGCCAGTAGTCCCCCCGGCGGGGGGAAAGAGACCCAGTACTTC. Translating gives CASSPPGGGKETQYF.

V usage is TRBV4-1 and J usage is TRBJ2-3, with TRBD2 identical over 7 bases. The germline V gene encodes CDR1 MGHRA and CDR2 YSYEKL. The CDR3 has 16 amino acids. With 0 bases clipped from V and 1 base from J, the junction kept 4 bases outside the gene matches. The CDR3 DNA reads as TGCGCCAGCAGCCAAGATCGTGCGGGGGGCACAGATACGCAGTATTTT. It specifies CASSQDRAGGTDTQYF.